Presented here are 27 T cell receptor beta chains from one specimen sequenced in a study of blood T cell repertoires in COVID-19. Clones were read by immunoSEQ multiplex PCR, and TCRdb kept only the in-frame ones, dropping some. The data contain some 110,000 clones, just under 80% of them singletons. Sequenced material: peripheral blood. Receptors were obtained from a man in his 60s with active or convalescent COVID-19.

The chain joins TRBV19 to TRBJ2-5; D uncertain. Trimming took 4 bases from V and 4 from J, leaving 13 bases between them. CDR1 and CDR2 from the germline V gene are LNHDA and SQIVND (reference sequence). The CDR3 consists of 14 residues. Here the CDR3 DNA reads TGTGCCAGTAGTACTTCTAGGTTAGGAGAGACCCAGTACTTC. Its protein product is CASSTSRLGETQYF.

The V gene is TRBV19, the J gene TRBJ1-3; maybe TRBD1 (5 bases). The CDR3 length is 15 residues. Trimming took off 3 bases at V and 0 bases at J, with 9 bases between the two ends. Per germline, CDR1 LNHDA and CDR2 SQIVND (reference sequence). In nucleotides, the CDR3 is TGTGCCAGTAGTATTTGGGGCGGCTCTGGAAACACCATATATTTT. Encoded protein: CASSIWGGSGNTIYF.

The chain recombines TRBV5-6 with TRBJ2-5; D gene uncertain. CDR1 is SGHDT and CDR2 is YYEEEE in the germline V gene. The CDR3 sequence is 12 residues long. V lost 1 base to trimming and J lost 5 bases, with 6 bases between them. As DNA, the CDR3 is TGTGCCAGCAGCTTGTTCAGGGAGACCCAGTACTTC. Its protein product is CASSLFRETQYF.

The genes are TRBV16 and TRBJ1-5; D is possibly TRBD1 (5 bases). This CDR3 comprises 17 residues. V dropped 1 base and J dropped 1 base, with 14 bases sitting between them. Germline CDR1 reads KGHSY; CDR2 reads FQNENV. The CDR3 spells CASSQWAGRRSNQPQHF. The CDR3, as DNA: TGTGCCAGCAGCCAATGGGCAGGGAGGAGGAGCAATCAGCCCCAGCATTTT.

The gene calls are TRBV5-4 and TRBJ2-6; 7 nucleotides line up with TRBD1. CDR3 size: 15 residues. Germline V lookup: CDR1 SGHNT, CDR2 YYREEE (reference sequence). The V gene end was trimmed by 4 bases and the J gene end by 4 bases; junction bases not matched to a gene: 5. CDR3 bases: TGTGCCAGCAGCCAACAGGGGTCCGGGGCCAACGTCCTGACTTTC. Translation gives CASSQQGSGANVLTF. Variable domain in full (rest from reference TRBV5-4 and TRBJ2-6): ETGVTQSPTHLIKTRGQQVTLRCSSQSGHNTVSWYQQALGQGPQFIFQYYREEENGRGNFPPRFSGLQFPNYSSELNVNALELDDSALYLCASSQQGSGANVLTFGAGSRLTVL.

The chain joins TRBV6-1 to TRBJ2-7, with TRBD2 identical over 7 bases. The CDR3 contains 14 residues. V was clipped by 3 bases and J by 5 bases; unmatched bases: 7. CDR1 and CDR2 (germline): MNHNS, SASEGT. The CDR3 DNA reads TGTGCCAGCAGTGACCCCGGGACTACCCACGAGCAGTACTTC. Translation gives CASSDPGTTHEQYF.

This clone appeared a few times. The gene calls are TRBV29-1 and TRBJ2-1; D gene ambiguous. Germline CDR1 and CDR2: SQVTM and ANQGSEA. The germline V and J ends were trimmed by 0 bases and 5 bases, with 17 bases remaining between them. The CDR3 loop spans 16 amino acids. The CDR3 loop is CSVEDLSLRPNNEQFF. In nucleotides, the CDR3 is TGCAGCGTTGAAGATCTTTCCTTGCGGCCCAACAATGAGCAGTTCTTC.

The chain joins TRBV19 to TRBJ1-2; the D gene is possibly TRBD1 (6 bases). The CDR3 runs 14 residues. Trimming pared 3 bases from V and 5 bases from J, leaving 13 bases between. The V gene's germline CDR1 is LNHDA and CDR2 SQIVND (reference sequence). CDR3 nucleotides: TGTGCCAGTAGTATTCTACAGGGAACTTATGGCTACACCTTC. Translating gives CASSILQGTYGYTF.

The chain is built from TRBV28 and TRBJ1-5, with 7 bases matching TRBD1. The CDR3 contains 15 residues. The germline V gene has CDR1 MDHEN and CDR2 SYDVKM. Trimming removed 8 bases from V and 0 bases from J; junction bases left unmatched: 7. The CDR3 reads CASLSTGYSNQPQHF. The DNA of the CDR3 is TGTGCCAGCCTTTCGACAGGGTATAGCAATCAGCCCCAGCATTTT.

The CDR3 loop is CSARTESTDTQYF. The CDR3 nucleotides are TGCAGCGCCCGGACAGAGAGCACAGATACGCAGTATTTT. This chain connects TRBV29-1 to TRBJ2-3; possibly TRBD1 for D (6 bases). The length of the CDR3 is 13 residues. Germline CDR1 SQVTM, CDR2 ANQGSEA. Trimming cost V 7 bases and J 0 bases, with 11 bases left between them.

The V gene is TRBV7-2, the J gene TRBJ1-2; 9 positions match TRBD1. The germline V gene encodes CDR1 SGHTA and CDR2 FQGNSA. The CDR3 totals 14 residues. Trimming took 1 base from V and 5 from J; bases not matched to a gene: 2. The CDR3 DNA sequence: TGTGCCAGCAGCTTAGACGGACAGGGGTATGGCTACACCTTC. Translating gives CASSLDGQGYGYTF.

This clone was picked up a small number of times. The rearrangement links TRBV6-6 to TRBJ2-5; 7 nucleotides match TRBD2. This CDR3 spans 14 amino acids. Germline V lookup: CDR1 MNHNY, CDR2 SVGAGI (reference sequence). The trim removed 8 bases at V and 4 bases at J, leaving 10 bases unmatched. CDR3 region: CASSAGRRGETQYF. In DNA, the CDR3 is TGTGCCAGCTCCGCCGGGAGGCGGGGAGAGACCCAGTACTTC.

This clone occurred once. The rearrangement uses TRBV4-3 and TRBJ2-1; 13 bases line up with TRBD2. The length of the CDR3 is 19 residues. Germline values: CDR1 LGHNA, CDR2 YSLEER. Losses at the gene ends were 3 bases for V and 2 bases for J; bases not matched to a gene: 10. The chain's CDR3 is CASSHLRGTSGKTYNEQFF. CDR3 nucleotides: TGCGCCAGCAGCCACCTCCGCGGGACTAGCGGGAAAACCTACAATGAGCAGTTCTTC.

The V gene is TRBV28, the J gene TRBJ2-2; 7 nucleotides line up with TRBD2. CDR1 and CDR2 from the germline V gene are MDHEN and SYDVKM. The CDR3 spans 15 residues. The J segment lost 3 bases and the V segment lost 7 bases, leaving 8 bases of the junction unmatched. The CDR3, as DNA: TGTGCCAGCATTACTAGCGTTTACGACACCGGGGAGCTGTTTTTT. This sequence encodes CASITSVYDTGELFF. Looking up the rest from reference TRBV28 and TRBJ2-2 gives the full variable domain: DVKVTQSSRYLVKRTGEKVFLECVQDMDHENMFWYRQDPGLGLRLIYFSYDVKMKEKGDIPEGYSVSREKKERFSLILESASTNQTSMYLCASITSVYDTGELFFGEGSRLTVL.

Only one count was recorded for this clone. V gene TRBV29-1 combines with J gene TRBJ2-7; maybe TRBD1 (5 bases). V gave up 6 bases and J gave up 3 bases, with 18 bases separating them. The CDR3 is made up of 14 amino acids. CDR1 and CDR2 from the germline V gene are SQVTM and ANQGSEA. CDR3 sequence (DNA): TGCAGCGTGGGCGGACACCAATCAAACTACGAGCAGTACTTC. Residues: CSVGGHQSNYEQYF.

The CDR3 region has the DNA TGTGCCAGCAGCGGACAGGGGGGGAACACCGGGGAGCTGTTTTTT. Residues: CASSGQGGNTGELFF. V is TRBV6-4 and J is TRBJ2-2; 10 nucleotides match TRBD1. CDR3 length equals 15 residues. Trimming took 6 bases from V and 1 from J; bases not matched to a gene: 2. Germline CDR1 is MRHNA and CDR2 is SNTAGT.

V gene TRBV21-1 combines with J gene TRBJ2-7; no check of the table's D call, TRBD2, against the DNA was made. TRBV21-1 is classified as a pseudogene. The CDR3 runs 16 residues. CDR3 region: CASSRVGRADSYEQYF. The CDR3 DNA reads TGTGCCAGCAGCAGGGTAGGGCGGGCGGACTCCTACGAGCAGTACTTC.

The V call is TRBV7-9, the J call TRBJ2-2, with 12 nucleotides matching TRBD2. The CDR3 extends over 18 amino acids. Losses at the gene ends were 5 bases for V and 2 bases for J; bases not matched to a gene: 9. CDR1 is SEHNR and CDR2 is FQNEAQ in the germline V gene (reference sequence). The chain's CDR3 is CASSRGTSGRTNTGELFF. The CDR3 region has the DNA TGTGCCAGCAGCCGCGGCACTAGCGGGAGGACCAACACCGGGGAGCTGTTTTTT.

V and J are TRBV5-1 and TRBJ2-3, with TRBD1 as a possible D gene (6 bases). Between the trimmed V and J ends, which lost 2 bases and 0 bases, there was a span of 25 bases. There are 20 residues in the CDR3. Germline CDR1 and CDR2: SGHRS and YFSETQ. As DNA, the CDR3 is TGCGCCAGCAGCTTTCGGACGTCCTACACAGGGATTTCTAGCACAGATACGCAGTATTTT. Its protein is CASSFRTSYTGISSTDTQYF.

The chain has TRBV4-2 and TRBJ2-7, with 8 bases lining up with TRBD2. CDR3 length: 16 amino acids. V lost 1 base to trimming and J lost 5 bases; unmatched junction nucleotides: 10. CDR1 is LGHNA, CDR2 YNFKEQ, per germline. This chain's CDR3 is CASSQALFSGKDEQYF. CDR3 coding DNA: TGTGCCAGCAGCCAAGCCCTTTTTAGCGGGAAAGACGAGCAGTACTTC.

The rearrangement uses TRBV5-4 and TRBJ1-1; D may be TRBD1 (5 bases). The CDR3 is 12 residues long. Germline lookup yields CDR1 SGHNT and CDR2 YYREEE (reference sequence). Trimming removed 4 bases at V and 5 bases at J, with 9 bases between. CDR3 nucleotides: TGTGCCAGCAGCGTCGACAGTACTGAAGCTTTCTTT. This gives the protein CASSVDSTEAFF.

The chain joins TRBV28 to TRBJ2-3; 9 bases fit TRBD2. The CDR3 sequence is 19 residues long. Germline V CDR1 and CDR2: MDHEN, SYDVKM. Unmatched junction bases numbered 14, after V lost 1 base and J lost 3 bases. The CDR3 nucleotides are TGTGCCAGCAGTTTATCAAGTCGGAGTAGCGGGAGAGGGACAGATACGCAGTATTTT. This codes for CASSLSSRSSGRGTDTQYF. The entire variable domain, with the rest obtained from reference TRBV28 and TRBJ2-3, is as follows: DVKVTQSSRYLVKRTGEKVFLECVQDMDHENMFWYRQDPGLGLRLIYFSYDVKMKEKGDIPEGYSVSREKKERFSLILESASTNQTSMYLCASSLSSRSSGRGTDTQYFGPGTRLTVL.

This clone was counted a single time. This chain links TRBV6-5 with TRBJ1-5; D is ambiguous. V gave up 4 bases and J gave up 3 bases, with 7 bases separating them. This CDR3 comprises 13 residues. The germline gives CDR1 MNHEY, CDR2 SVGAGI. The CDR3 region has the DNA TGTGCCAGCAGTTCCAGACACAATCAGCCCCAGCATTTT. Its translation is CASSSRHNQPQHF.

The chain carries TRBV18 and TRBJ2-1, with 8 bases that match TRBD2. V dropped 1 base and J dropped 7; count of bases not matched to a gene: 6. The CDR3 loop spans 15 amino acids. Germline CDR1 is KGHSH and CDR2 is LQKENI. The CDR3 loop is CASSPRPGGRNEQFF. CDR3 nucleotides: TGTGCCAGCTCACCACGACCGGGAGGGCGGAATGAGCAGTTCTTC.

Of note for this clone: Other nucleotide sequences from this sample produce the same CDR3. This rearrangement joins TRBV27 to TRBJ2-2, with TRBD1 identical over 10 bases. CDR3 length: 14 residues. CDR1 is MNHEY, CDR2 SMNVEV, per germline (reference sequence). Trimming removed 5 bases from V and 5 bases from J; junction bases left unmatched: 2. The CDR3 protein is CASSRQGATGELFF. The CDR3 nucleotides are TGTGCCAGCAGTCGACAGGGGGCGACCGGGGAGCTGTTTTTT.

This rearrangement joins TRBV15 to TRBJ1-2; 7 nucleotides agree with TRBD1. Losses at the gene ends were 4 bases for V and 2 bases for J; bases not matched to a gene: 10. CDR1 is LNHNV, CDR2 YYDKDF, per germline (reference sequence). This CDR3 comprises 16 residues. The CDR3 DNA reads TGTGCCACCAGCACCCCGGGAGGGACAGTAAACTATGGCTACACCTTC. Translating it yields CATSTPGGTVNYGYTF.

The rearrangement uses TRBV5-1 and TRBJ1-2, with 8 bases matching TRBD1. This CDR3 has 16 amino acids. After removal of 3 bases from V and 2 bases from J, the junction contained 9 bases not matched to a gene. Germline-derived CDR1 and CDR2 are SGHRS and YFSETQ. The CDR3 region is CASSSPRQGINYGYTF. The CDR3, as DNA: TGCGCCAGCAGCTCCCCAAGACAGGGGATAAACTATGGCTACACCTTC.